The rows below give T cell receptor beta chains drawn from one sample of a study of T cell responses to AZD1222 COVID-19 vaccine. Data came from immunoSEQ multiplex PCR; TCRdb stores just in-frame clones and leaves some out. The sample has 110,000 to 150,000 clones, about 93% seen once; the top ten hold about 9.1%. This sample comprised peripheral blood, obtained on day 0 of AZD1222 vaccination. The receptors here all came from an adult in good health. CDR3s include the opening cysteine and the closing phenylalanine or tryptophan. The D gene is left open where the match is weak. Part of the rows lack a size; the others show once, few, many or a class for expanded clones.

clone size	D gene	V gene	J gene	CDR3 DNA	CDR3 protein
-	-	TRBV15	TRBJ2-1	TGTGCCACCCGGGAGCTCGTGGGCTACAATGAGCAGTTCTTC	CATRELVGYNEQFF
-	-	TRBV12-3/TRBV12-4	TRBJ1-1	TGTGCCAGCAGTTTATCCCTGGGCACTGAAGCTTTCTTT	CASSLSLGTEAFF
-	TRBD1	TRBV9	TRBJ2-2	TGTGCCAGCAGCGTGACAGGGGGGGAGCTGTTTTTT	CASSVTGGELFF
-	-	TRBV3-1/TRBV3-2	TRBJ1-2	TGTGCCAGCAGCCAACAGGGGCGAAGTGGCTACACCTTC	CASSQQGRSGYTF
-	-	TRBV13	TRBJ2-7	TGTGCCAGCAGACTTCGCTCCTACGAGCAGTACTTC	CASRLRSYEQYF
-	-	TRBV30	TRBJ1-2	TGTGCCTGGAGTCCCTCAGGGTTTGAATATGGCTACACCTTC	CAWSPSGFEYGYTF
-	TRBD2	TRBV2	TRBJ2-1	TGTGCCAGCAGTGCGGGGGGGCCCTCATTCTACAATGAGCAGTTCTTC	CASSAGGPSFYNEQFF
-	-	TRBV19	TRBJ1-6	TGTGCCAGTAGTATCTTTGGTTGGCAGGCGCACTCACCCCTCCACTTT	CASSIFGWQAHSPLHF
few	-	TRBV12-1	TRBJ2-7	TGTGCCAGCTCCAGACAGGCGGGATCAACCTACGAGCAGTACTTC	CASSRQAGSTYEQYF
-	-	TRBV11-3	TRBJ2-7	TGTGCCAGCAGCTTAGTCCCTTGGGGAGAGCAGTACTTC	CASSLVPWGEQYF